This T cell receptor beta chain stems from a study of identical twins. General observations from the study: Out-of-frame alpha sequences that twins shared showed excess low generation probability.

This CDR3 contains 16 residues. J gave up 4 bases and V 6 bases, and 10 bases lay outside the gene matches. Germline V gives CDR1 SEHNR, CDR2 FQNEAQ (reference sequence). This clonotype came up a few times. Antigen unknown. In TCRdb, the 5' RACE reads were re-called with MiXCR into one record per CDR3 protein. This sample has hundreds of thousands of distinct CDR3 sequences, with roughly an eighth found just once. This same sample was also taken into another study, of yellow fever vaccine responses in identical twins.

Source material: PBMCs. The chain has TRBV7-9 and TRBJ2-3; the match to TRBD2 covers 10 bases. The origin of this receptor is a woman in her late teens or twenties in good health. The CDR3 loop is CASSGGLAGEADTQYF. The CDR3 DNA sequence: TGTGCCAGCAGTGGGGGCCTAGCGGGAGAAGCAGATACGCAGTATTTT.